These 18 T cell receptor beta chains were sequenced from one sample in a study of shared clonotypes between healthy human individuals. Generated by immunoSEQ multiplex PCR, the TCRdb table keeps only in-frame clones and is missing some. The data show about 670,000 clones, about three quarters seen once. Sequenced material: memory CD4+ T cells sorted from blood. Subset meaning: CD45RA-negative fraction. These receptors all stem from a woman under 40 in good health.

In its sample, this clone was seen once. The V and J genes are TRBV5-4 and TRBJ2-7; 7 nucleotides match TRBD1. Trimming took 5 bases from V and 0 from J; bases not matched to a gene: 5. The CDR3 spans 14 residues. The V gene's germline CDR1 is SGHNT and CDR2 YYREEE (reference sequence). CDR3 in DNA: TGTGCCAGCAGGCCCGGGACAGACTCCTACGAGCAGTACTTC. This translates into CASRPGTDSYEQYF.

V is TRBV18 and J is TRBJ2-5, with D unclear. Trimming cost V 0 bases and J 2 bases, with 10 bases left between them. This CDR3 has 15 residues. Germline V gives CDR1 KGHSH, CDR2 LQKENI. CDR3 region: CASSPPSSRQETQYF. The CDR3 DNA reads as TGTGCCAGCTCACCACCTTCCAGTCGGCAAGAGACCCAGTACTTC.

The V call is TRBV21-1, the J call TRBJ1-5. TRBV21-1 is a pseudogene locus. The CDR3 extends over 13 amino acids. CDR3 protein: CARGGQILQPQHF. CDR3 DNA: TGTGCCCGGGGGGGGCAAATTCTTCAGCCCCAGCATTTT.

The rearrangement uses TRBV29-1 and TRBJ2-2; TRBD1 agrees at 8 bases. This CDR3 has 13 amino acids. V lost 5 bases, J lost 5 bases, and 4 bases stayed unmatched. CDR1 is SQVTM, CDR2 ANQGSEA, per germline. DNA for the CDR3: TGCAGCGTTAGACAGGGGTCTACCGGGGAGCTGTTTTTT. Residues: CSVRQGSTGELFF.

This clone came up a few times. This sequence joins TRBV12-2 and TRBJ1-5; the DNA was not used to check the table's D call, TRBD1. TRBV12-2 is listed as a pseudogene. This CDR3 contains 15 residues. The CDR3 DNA is TGTGCAAGTCGCCCTACGCAACAGGGTAATGGGCCCCAGCATTTT. It translates to CASRPTQQGNGPQHF.

J is TRBJ2-4 and V is TRBV19; D unclear. Per the germline V gene, CDR1 is LNHDA and CDR2 is SQIVND (reference sequence). Trimming removed 5 bases at V and 8 bases at J, with 13 bases between. The CDR3 consists of 13 residues. CDR3 bases: TGTGCCAGTAGTTTACGGAATCTGGACATTCAGTACTTC. It encodes CASSLRNLDIQYF.

Only one count was recorded for this clone. The rearrangement joins TRBV27 to TRBJ2-1; 8 nucleotides align to TRBD2. CDR1 MNHEY and CDR2 SMNVEV come from the germline V gene (reference sequence). V lost 4 bases, J lost 9 bases, and 11 bases stayed unmatched. This CDR3 region has 15 residues. The CDR3 sequence: CASSSYSGIAAEQFF. The CDR3 DNA follows: TGTGCCAGCAGTTCATATAGCGGGATCGCGGCTGAGCAGTTCTTC.

The chain couples TRBV18 to TRBJ1-3; weak D call: TRBD1 (5 bases). V lost 3 bases and J 3 bases, leaving 9 bases between the germline ends. The V gene's germline CDR1 is KGHSH and CDR2 LQKENI. The CDR3 is made up of 14 amino acids. The CDR3 DNA sequence: TGTGCCAGCTCACCCGGGACTCGTGGAAACACCATATATTTT. This sequence encodes CASSPGTRGNTIYF.

The chain employs TRBV6-1 and TRBJ2-7; 13 positions match TRBD2. Germline values: CDR1 MNHNS, CDR2 SASEGT. The CDR3 covers 15 residues. V lost 7 bases to trimming and J lost 6 bases; unmatched junction nucleotides: 9. The CDR3, as DNA: TGTGCCAGCACCGGACTAGCGGGAGCCTTCTCCGAGCAGTACTTC. It encodes CASTGLAGAFSEQYF.

V gene TRBV10-2 combines with J gene TRBJ1-1, with TRBD1 identical over 8 bases. The CDR3 loop spans 14 amino acids. Germline V CDR1 and CDR2: WSHSY, SAAADI. With V trimmed by 3 bases and J by 3 bases, 3 bases remained unmatched. Written as DNA, the CDR3 is TGCGCCAGCAGTGACAGGGGGCCCTACACTGAAGCTTTCTTT. This encodes CASSDRGPYTEAFF.

Only one count was recorded for this clone. The chain uses TRBV12-5 and TRBJ2-2; D ambiguous. In germline, CDR1 is LGHNT, CDR2 FRNRAP. The CDR3 is 16 amino acids. Trimming pared 3 bases from V and 2 bases from J, leaving 13 bases between. The CDR3 here is CASGFAANPNTGELFF. In DNA form, the CDR3 reads TGTGCTAGTGGTTTCGCAGCAAATCCAAACACCGGGGAGCTGTTTTTT. The full variable domain, rest sourced from reference TRBV12-5 and TRBJ2-2, is DARVTQTPRHKVTEMGQEVTMRCQPILGHNTVFWYRQTMMQGLELLAYFRNRAPLDDSGMPKDRFSAEMPDATLATLKIQPSEPRDSAVYFCASGFAANPNTGELFFGEGSRLTVL.

In its sample, this clone was seen a few times. The same CDR3 is also encoded by other DNA sequences in this sample. V and J are TRBV29-1 and TRBJ1-1; no definite D call. The ends were cut back, 5 bases at V and 0 bases at J, with 7 bases in the middle. Germline loops: CDR1 SQVTM, CDR2 ANQGSEA. The CDR3 extends over 12 amino acids. This CDR3 is CSVSRMNTEAFF. The CDR3 DNA reads as TGCAGCGTTAGCCGGATGAACACTGAAGCTTTCTTT.

The chain combines TRBV11-2 with TRBJ2-1, with unresolved D. Germline CDR1 reads SGHAT; CDR2 reads FQNNGV. Trimming took off 6 bases at V and 6 bases at J, with 9 bases between the two ends. CDR3 size: 12 residues. For the CDR3, the DNA is TGTGCCAGCAGTATACAGCGCAATGAGCAGTTCTTC. Protein sequence: CASSIQRNEQFF.

V and J are TRBV19 and TRBJ2-7; D is perhaps TRBD1 (6 bases). The V gene's germline CDR1 is LNHDA and CDR2 SQIVND (reference sequence). Trimming left V 7 bases short and J 0 bases short, with 10 bases between. CDR3 length equals 13 residues. CDR3 amino acids: CASNGQNSYEQYF. DNA for the CDR3: TGTGCCAGTAACGGACAGAACTCCTACGAGCAGTACTTC.

This rearrangement joins TRBV9 to TRBJ2-1; 8 nucleotides match TRBD2. Germline-derived CDR1 and CDR2 are SGDLS and YYNGEE. This CDR3 spans 17 amino acids. V was pared by 0 bases and J by 6 bases, with 11 bases of the junction left unmatched. The CDR3 DNA reads TGTGCCAGCAGCGTAGGGGGAACGGGAGGGCGGATCAATGAGCAGTTCTTC. This sequence encodes CASSVGGTGGRINEQFF.

The chain combines TRBV28 with TRBJ2-7; a weak D match, TRBD2 (5 bases). Trimming shortened V by 4 bases and J by 6 bases, and 10 bases separated the two germline ends. Germline assignment: CDR1 MDHEN and CDR2 SYDVKM. The CDR3 covers 12 residues. The CDR3 reads CASSSGLPEQYF. CDR3 DNA sequence: TGTGCCAGCAGTTCGGGGTTGCCCGAGCAGTACTTC.

In this sample, this clone turned up once. V and J are TRBV10-3 and TRBJ1-3, with 8 bases that match TRBD1. The CDR3 runs 17 residues. Germline trimming cut 4 bases from V and 0 bases from J; bases unmatched to any gene: 8. Germline-derived CDR1 and CDR2 are ENHRY and SYGVKD. CDR3 DNA sequence: TGTGCCATCAGTGGAGGACAGGGTGTTCCCTCTGGAAACACCATATATTTT. Protein sequence: CAISGGQGVPSGNTIYF.

The genes are TRBV28 and TRBJ1-2; 10 nucleotides agree with TRBD1. V dropped 4 bases and J dropped 10; count of bases not matched to a gene: 6. This CDR3 is built from 13 residues. Germline lookup yields CDR1 MDHEN and CDR2 SYDVKM. CDR3 DNA sequence: TGTGCCAGCAGTTCCGGGACAGGGGCGGCCTACACCTTC. This codes for CASSSGTGAAYTF.